Below, one T cell receptor (beta chain) is given with its context. The data were taken from a study of blood T cell repertoires in COVID-19. Study details: Donors in the United States, Italy and Spain gave samples during acute or convalescent COVID-19. T cells, B-cell-depleted T cells, or PBMCs supplied cDNA or gDNA.

Original handling: Amplifying reference gene primers gave estimates of nucleated cell counts. TCRdb's table, derived via immunoSEQ multiplex PCR, lists solely in-frame clones and lacks some. V, J and clone size derive from that table, while D and trimming were established from the DNA sequence. The sample has around 69,000 clones, almost 85% seen once. The CDR3 contains 14 residues. CDR1 PRHDT and CDR2 FYEKMQ come from the germline V gene (reference sequence). J gave up 8 bases and V 3 bases, and 7 bases lay outside the gene matches. This sequence joins TRBV13 and TRBJ1-2, with TRBD1 matching 9 bases. The sample consisted of peripheral blood. The receptor comes from a man aged 50 to 59 with acute or convalescent COVID-19. The CDR3 sequence: CASSLGTGSVGYTF. CDR3 coding DNA: TGTGCCAGCAGCTTGGGGACAGGGTCAGTAGGCTACACCTTC.